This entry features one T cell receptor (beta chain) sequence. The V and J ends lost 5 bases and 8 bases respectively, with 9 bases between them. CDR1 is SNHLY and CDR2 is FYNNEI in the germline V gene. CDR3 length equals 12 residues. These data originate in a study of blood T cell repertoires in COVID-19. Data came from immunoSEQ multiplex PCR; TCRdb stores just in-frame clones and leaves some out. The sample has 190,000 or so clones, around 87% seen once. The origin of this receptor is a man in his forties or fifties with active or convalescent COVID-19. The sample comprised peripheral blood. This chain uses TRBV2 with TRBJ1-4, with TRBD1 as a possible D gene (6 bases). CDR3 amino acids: CASSPRGEKLFF. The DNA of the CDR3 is TGTGCCAGCAGTCCCAGGGGAGAAAAACTGTTTTTT.